What follows is one T cell receptor beta chain and its context. The V end lost 0 bases, the J end lost 1 base, and 10 bases lay between the germline ends. Germline values: CDR1 SGDLS, CDR2 YYNGEE. The CDR3 spans 15 residues. Profiled with immunoSEQ multiplex PCR; TCRdb holds only in-frame clones, not every one. This repertoire shows 120,000 to 150,000 clones, 85% to 95% found once; its top ten account for about 12%. The sample comes from a study of control samples from healthy donors and cancer patients. This chain uses TRBV9 with TRBJ1-2; D remains ambiguous. The receptor's source is a man aged 40-55 years in good health. Specimen: blood. Here the CDR3 DNA reads TGTGCCAGCAGCGTAGATGGGGAATTTAACTATGGCTACACCTTC. Its translation is CASSVDGEFNYGYTF.